Below are 11 T cell receptor beta chains sequenced from a single sample in a study of cytomegalovirus exposure and HLA in healthy donors. Researchers ran the PCR with 60 Vbeta and 13 Jbeta primers. Data came from immunoSEQ multiplex PCR; TCRdb stores just in-frame clones and leaves some out. Its table records some 80,000 clones. Sequencing input: PBMCs. These receptors were obtained from a woman between 25 and 40 years old in good health and CMV-seronegative.

The V and J genes are TRBV5-7 and TRBJ2-7; D perhaps matches TRBD1 (6 bases). TRBV5-7 qualifies as an ORF whose function is uncertain. The CDR3 is made up of 16 amino acids. V was shortened by 3 bases and J by 6 bases, with 22 bases between the two germline ends. The CDR3 is CASSSDPPSRGAEQYF. In DNA form, the CDR3 reads TGTGCCAGCAGCTCCGATCCTCCGTCCAGGGGAGCCGAGCAGTACTTC.

The V and J genes are TRBV7-9 and TRBJ1-2; D is ambiguous. Germline V lookup: CDR1 SEHNR, CDR2 FQNEAQ (reference sequence). The germline V and J ends were trimmed by 4 bases and 5 bases, with 11 bases remaining between them. The CDR3 runs 13 residues. The CDR3 DNA reads as TGTGCCAGCAGCTACTCAAGCGGGTATGGCTACACCTTC. It encodes CASSYSSGYGYTF.

The V and J genes are TRBV7-8 and TRBJ2-7, with D possibly TRBD2 on 6 matching bases. This CDR3 comprises 14 residues. Trimming removed 6 bases from V and 4 bases from J, with 16 bases in between. CDR1 and CDR2 from the germline V gene are SGHVS and FQNEAQ. CDR3 loop: CASSRGGGTYEQYF. The DNA of the CDR3 is TGTGCCAGCAGTCGGGGTGGCGGGACTTACGAGCAGTACTTC.

This chain links TRBV18 with TRBJ2-1; TRBD1 matches 10 bases. Trimming removed 3 bases from V and 7 bases from J; junction bases left unmatched: 0. Germline CDR1 is KGHSH and CDR2 is LQKENI. The CDR3 runs to 13 residues. The CDR3 loop reads CASSPGQGNEQFF. The CDR3 region has the DNA TGTGCCAGCTCACCGGGACAGGGGAATGAGCAGTTCTTC.

The CDR3 bases are TGCGCCAGCAGCTTGGGTGCAGGGGGCTGGACTGAAGCTTTCTTT. Amino acids: CASSLGAGGWTEAFF. The chain uses TRBV5-1 and TRBJ1-1, with 8 positions matching TRBD1. The CDR3 has 15 amino acids. Germline values: CDR1 SGHRS, CDR2 YFSETQ. J gave up 5 bases and V 0 bases, and 6 bases lay outside the gene matches.

V is TRBV5-1 and J is TRBJ1-2, with 9 bases aligning to TRBD1. This CDR3 is built from 16 residues. J lost 7 bases, V lost 5 bases, and 15 bases had no gene match. The germline CDR1 and CDR2 sequences are SGHRS and YFSETQ. The CDR3 sequence is CASREIFGTGFFGYTF. CDR3 bases: TGCGCCAGCAGAGAAATATTTGGGACAGGGTTCTTTGGCTACACCTTC.

The chain couples TRBV6-1 to TRBJ2-7; TRBD2 is a possible D gene (5 bases). CDR3 length: 14 residues. The germline V gene has CDR1 MNHNS and CDR2 SASEGT. The V and J ends lost 8 bases and 0 bases respectively, with 14 bases between them. In DNA form, the CDR3 reads TGTGCCAGCCTTCAGAGGGAGAGCTCCTACGAGCAGTACTTC. Protein: CASLQRESSYEQYF.

The CDR3 sequence is CASSSPWLGGYEQYF. The CDR3 DNA is TGTGCCAGCAGTTCCCCGTGGCTAGGCGGTTACGAGCAGTACTTC. The chain recombines TRBV28 with TRBJ2-7; D gene uncertain. This CDR3 contains 15 residues. V lost 4 bases and J lost 4, with 17 bases in between. From germline, CDR1 is MDHEN and CDR2 SYDVKM.

The chain links TRBV19 to TRBJ2-3, with TRBD1 matching 8 bases. After removal of 0 bases from V and 8 bases from J, the junction contained 10 bases not matched to a gene. Germline V lookup: CDR1 LNHDA, CDR2 SQIVND (reference sequence). This CDR3 is 16 amino acids long. The DNA for the CDR3 is TGTGCCAGTAGTATAGATTACAGGGGGAAAGGGGGTACGCAGTATTTT. It encodes CASSIDYRGKGGTQYF.

The chain is built from TRBV4-1 and TRBJ2-1, with 8 bases lining up with TRBD2. Germline values: CDR1 MGHRA, CDR2 YSYEKL. V was pared by 1 base and J by 6 bases, with 11 bases of the junction left unmatched. The CDR3 sequence is 17 residues long. CDR3: CASSQVGNGGAVNEQFF. The CDR3 coding sequence is TGCGCCAGCAGCCAAGTGGGGAACGGGGGGGCCGTCAATGAGCAGTTCTTC.

The chain is built from TRBV6-5 and TRBJ1-1, with D possibly TRBD1 on 5 matching bases. V was cut by 4 bases and J by 1 base, with 10 bases left in between. The germline CDR1 and CDR2 sequences are MNHEY and SVGAGI. The CDR3 spans 14 residues. The CDR3 nucleotides read TGTGCCAGCAGTTCATTAGGGGAGAACACTGAAGCTTTCTTT. Its translation is CASSSLGENTEAFF.